Shown below are 3 T cell receptor beta chains from a single sample sequenced in a study of technical replicates of blood from a handful of donors. Profiled with immunoSEQ multiplex PCR; TCRdb holds only in-frame clones, not every one. The sample contains some 30,000 clones, 85% to 95% of which appear only once. The source material was PBMCs. The receptors stem from a human donor in good health. Some clones in this sample may be carry-over from other donors' samples.

This chain uses TRBV9 with TRBJ1-2; D remains ambiguous. The germline CDR1 and CDR2 sequences are SGDLS and YYNGEE. This CDR3 has 14 residues. V gave up 0 bases and J gave up 4 bases, with 10 bases separating them. Here the CDR3 DNA reads TGTGCCAGCAGCGTAGCACTCCCGGGCTATGGCTACACCTTC. Amino acid sequence: CASSVALPGYGYTF.

This rearrangement joins TRBV7-9 to TRBJ2-7; unclear D gene. From germline, CDR1 is SEHNR and CDR2 FQNEAQ (reference sequence). This CDR3 is built from 15 residues. V was cut by 5 bases and J by 6 bases, with 20 bases left in between. CDR3 coding DNA: TGTGCCAGCAGCCGAGAACGGTCAAAACCCACCGAGCAGTACTTC. It specifies CASSRERSKPTEQYF.

CDR3 sequence: CASRTGPREYF. The CDR3 region has the DNA TGTGCCAGCAGGACCGGGCCCAGGGAGTATTTT. The rearrangement uses TRBV6-6 and TRBJ2-3, with D perhaps TRBD1 (5 bases). Trimming left V 6 bases short and J 13 bases short, with 14 bases between. CDR1 and CDR2 (germline): MNHNY, SVGAGI (reference sequence). The CDR3 is 11 residues long.